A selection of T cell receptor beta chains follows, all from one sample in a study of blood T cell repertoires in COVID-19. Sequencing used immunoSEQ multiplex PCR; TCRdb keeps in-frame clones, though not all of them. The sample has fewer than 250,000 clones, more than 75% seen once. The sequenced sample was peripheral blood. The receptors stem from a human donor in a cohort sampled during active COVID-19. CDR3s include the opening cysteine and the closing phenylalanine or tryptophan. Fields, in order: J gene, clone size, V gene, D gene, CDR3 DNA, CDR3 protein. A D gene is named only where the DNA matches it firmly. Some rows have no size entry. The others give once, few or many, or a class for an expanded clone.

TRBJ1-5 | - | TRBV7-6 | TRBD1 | TGTGCCAGCAGCTTTTCAGGGGGCATCAATCAGCCCCAGCATTTT | CASSFSGGINQPQHF
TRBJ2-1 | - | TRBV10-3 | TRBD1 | TGTGCCATCAACGGGGGACAGGGCAATGAGCAGTTCTTC | CAINGGQGNEQFF
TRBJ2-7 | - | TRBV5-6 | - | TGTGCCAGCAGCCCGAAGGGGGTAAGCCTTCGGGAGCAGTACTTC | CASSPKGVSLREQYF
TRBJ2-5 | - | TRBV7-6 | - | TGTGCCAGCAGCACCACGCGGGGATCAAAAGAGACCCAGTACTTC | CASSTTRGSKETQYF
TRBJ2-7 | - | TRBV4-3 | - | TGCGCCAGCAGCCAAGATTACCGTCCACGGTCATCCTACGAGCAGTACTTC | CASSQDYRPRSSYEQYF
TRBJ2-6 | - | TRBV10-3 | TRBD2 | TGTGCCATCCGGGGGGGGAACTCTGGGGCCAACGTCCTGACTTTC | CAIRGGNSGANVLTF
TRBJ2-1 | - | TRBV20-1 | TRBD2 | TGCAGTGCTACCTACGGGGGGGCCCACTTCTTC | CSATYGGAHFF
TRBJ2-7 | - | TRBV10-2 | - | TGCGCCAGCAGTGAGAGACCTCTAGGTTCCTACGAGCAGTACTTC | CASSERPLGSYEQYF
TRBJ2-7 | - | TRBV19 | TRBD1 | TGTGCCAGTAGTATCGGGACAGGGGGCGAGCAGTACTTC | CASSIGTGGEQYF
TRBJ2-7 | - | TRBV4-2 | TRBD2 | TGTGCCAGCAGCCTTAGCGGGGAGGTACAGTACTTC | CASSLSGEVQYF
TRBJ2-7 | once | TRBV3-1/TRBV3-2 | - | TGTGCCAGCAGCCAAAAAGAAAGGGGTGAGCAGTACTTC | CASSQKERGEQYF
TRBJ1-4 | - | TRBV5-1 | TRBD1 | TGCGCCAGCACCACAGGGGGAGGTGAAAAACTGTTTTTT | CASTTGGGEKLFF
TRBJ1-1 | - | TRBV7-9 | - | TGTGCCAGCAGCTTATATGGAGGAACTGAAGCTTTCTTT | CASSLYGGTEAFF
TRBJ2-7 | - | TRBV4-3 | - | TGCGCCAGCAGCCAAGACTCCCGGGGCGAGCAGTACTTC | CASSQDSRGEQYF
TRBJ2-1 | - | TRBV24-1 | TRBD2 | TGTGCCACCAGTGATTCCCCTACTAGCGGAGTAAGAGATGAGCAGTTCTTC | CATSDSPTSGVRDEQFF
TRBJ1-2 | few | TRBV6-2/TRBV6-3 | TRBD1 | TGTGCCAGCAGTTACGACGACAGGGATAGCACCTTC | CASSYDDRDSTF
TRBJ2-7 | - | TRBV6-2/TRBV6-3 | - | TGTGCCAGCAGTCGGGACACAACCTACGAGCAGTACTTC | CASSRDTTYEQYF
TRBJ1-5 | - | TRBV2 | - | TGTGCCAGCAGTGGAGGTCAGGGCGGACAGCCCCAGCATTTT | CASSGGQGGQPQHF
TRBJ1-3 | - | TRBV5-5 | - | TGTGCCAGCAGCGGGGCCGGGGGGTTCTCTGGAAACACCATATATTTT | CASSGAGGFSGNTIYF
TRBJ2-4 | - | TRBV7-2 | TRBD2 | TGTGCCAGCAGCCCTAGCGGGGGACTAGCCAAAAACATTCAGTACTTC | CASSPSGGLAKNIQYF
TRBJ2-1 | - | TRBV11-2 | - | TGTGCCAGCAGCTTGAGGGCCGACCGATCCTACAATGAGCAGTTCTTC | CASSLRADRSYNEQFF
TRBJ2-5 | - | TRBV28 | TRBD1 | TGTGCCAGCAGTTTCCAGACAGGGGAGACCCAGTACTTC | CASSFQTGETQYF
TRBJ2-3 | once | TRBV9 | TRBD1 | TGTGCCAGCAGCCGGTCGGGACAGGTGTCATCAGGTACGCAGTATTTT | CASSRSGQVSSGTQYF
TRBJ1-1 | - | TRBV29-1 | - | TGCAGCGTTGAAGCAGGGATGAACACTGAAGCTTTCTTT | CSVEAGMNTEAFF
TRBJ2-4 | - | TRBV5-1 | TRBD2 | TGCGCCAGCAGCCTTGGGGGGGAGGCCAAAAACATTCAGTACTTC | CASSLGGEAKNIQYF
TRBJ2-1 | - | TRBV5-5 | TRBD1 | TGTGCCAGCAGCTCCCGGACAGGGGATCATGAGCAGTTCTTC | CASSSRTGDHEQFF
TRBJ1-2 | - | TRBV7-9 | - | TGTGCCAGCAGCTCCTCACAGGTCTCTGGCTACACCTTC | CASSSSQVSGYTF
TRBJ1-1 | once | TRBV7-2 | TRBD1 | TGTGCCAGCAGCTTTGAGGGACAGGGGATAACTGAAGCTTTCTTT | CASSFEGQGITEAFF
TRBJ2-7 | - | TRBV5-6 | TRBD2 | TGTGCCAGCAGTCGGGCGGGGGGCCCGAATCCCTACGAGCAGTACTTC | CASSRAGGPNPYEQYF
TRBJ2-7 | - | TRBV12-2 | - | TGTGCAAGTCGCCCTCTGACAACTCTCAGCTCCTACGAGCAGTACTTC | CASRPLTTLSSYEQYF
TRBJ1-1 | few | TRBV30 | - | TGTGCCTGGATCCATACAGGGCCCCGGGGAACTGAAGCTTTCTTT | CAWIHTGPRGTEAFF
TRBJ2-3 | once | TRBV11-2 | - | TGTGCCAGCAGCTTGAGCCTAGCTTCAGATACGCAGTATTTT | CASSLSLASDTQYF
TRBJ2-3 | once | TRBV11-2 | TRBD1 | TGTGCCAGCAGCACGGACAGGGCCGGGGCGCAGTATTTT | CASSTDRAGAQYF
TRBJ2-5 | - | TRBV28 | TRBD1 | TGTGCCAGCAGCCCTAGACAGGGCTTCCGGCAAGAGACCCAGTACTTC | CASSPRQGFRQETQYF
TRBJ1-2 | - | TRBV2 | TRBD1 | TGTGCCAGCAGTGGGACCGGGACAGGGGGCTATGAGGGCTATGGCTACACCTTC | CASSGTGTGGYEGYGYTF
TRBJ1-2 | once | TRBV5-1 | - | TGCGCCAGCAGCCCGGACAGCTACTATGGCTACACCTTC | CASSPDSYYGYTF
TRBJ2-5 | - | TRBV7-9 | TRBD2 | TGTGCCAGCAGCCCCTGGGAGGGGAAGCAAGAGACCCAGTACTTC | CASSPWEGKQETQYF
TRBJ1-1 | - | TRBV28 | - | TGTGCCAGCAGTTTCCCCAGGGGATTGGGTGAAGCTTTCTTT | CASSFPRGLGEAFF
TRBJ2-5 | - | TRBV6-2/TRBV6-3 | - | TGTGCCAGCAGCCGGCGGGACAGCCAAGAGACCCAGTACTTC | CASSRRDSQETQYF
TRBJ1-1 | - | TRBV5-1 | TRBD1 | TGCGCCAGCAGCCCGATGACAGGGCCGAACACTGAAGCTTTCTTT | CASSPMTGPNTEAFF
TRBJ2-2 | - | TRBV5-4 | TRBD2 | TGTGCCAGCAGCTTGACTAGCGGGGGCCCTCCCGGGGAGCTGTTTTTT | CASSLTSGGPPGELFF
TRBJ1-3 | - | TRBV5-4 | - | TGTGCCAGCAGCTTGGGAGGATCCCCCACAGGGATATCTGGAAACACCATATATTTT | CASSLGGSPTGISGNTIYF
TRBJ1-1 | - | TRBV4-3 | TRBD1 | TGCGCCAGCAGCCAGAGAAAAAGCACAGGGGTCGTCACTGAAGCTTTCTTT | CASSQRKSTGVVTEAFF
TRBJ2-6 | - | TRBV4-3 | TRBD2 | TGCGCCAGCAGCCAAGACCTAGCGGTGGACGGGGCCAACGTCCTGACTTTC | CASSQDLAVDGANVLTF
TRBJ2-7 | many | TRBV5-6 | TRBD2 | TGTGCCAGCAGCTTGGGAGGACTAGCGGGGGCCATCTACGAGCAGTACTTC | CASSLGGLAGAIYEQYF